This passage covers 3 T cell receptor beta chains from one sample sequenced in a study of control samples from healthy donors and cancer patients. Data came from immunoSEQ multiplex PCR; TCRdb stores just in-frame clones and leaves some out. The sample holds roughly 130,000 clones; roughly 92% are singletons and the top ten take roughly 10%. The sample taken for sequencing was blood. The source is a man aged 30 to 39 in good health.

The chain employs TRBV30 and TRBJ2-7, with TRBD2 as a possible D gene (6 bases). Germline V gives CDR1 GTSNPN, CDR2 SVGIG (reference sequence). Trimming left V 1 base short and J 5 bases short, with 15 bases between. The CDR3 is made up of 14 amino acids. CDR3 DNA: TGTGCCTGGAGTGATTTGCAGCGGGTGGACGAGCAGTACTTC. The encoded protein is CAWSDLQRVDEQYF.

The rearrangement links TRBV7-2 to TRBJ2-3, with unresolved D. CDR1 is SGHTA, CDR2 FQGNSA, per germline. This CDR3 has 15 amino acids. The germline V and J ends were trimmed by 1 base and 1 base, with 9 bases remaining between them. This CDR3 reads CASSLVPRRTDTQYF. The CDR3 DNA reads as TGTGCCAGCAGCTTAGTTCCCAGACGCACAGATACGCAGTATTTT. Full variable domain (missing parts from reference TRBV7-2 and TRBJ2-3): GAGVSQSPSNKVTEKGKDVELRCDPISGHTALYWYRQSLGQGLEFLIYFQGNSAPDKSGLPSDRFSAERTGGSVSTLTIQRTQQEDSAVYLCASSLVPRRTDTQYFGPGTRLTVL.

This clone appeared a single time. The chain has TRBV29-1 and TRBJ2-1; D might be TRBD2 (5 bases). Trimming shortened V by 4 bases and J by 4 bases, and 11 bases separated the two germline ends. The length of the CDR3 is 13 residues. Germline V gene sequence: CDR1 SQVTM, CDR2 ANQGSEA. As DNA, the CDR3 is TGCAGCGTTGCCCTGAGGGAGTACAATGAGCAGTTCTTC. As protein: CSVALREYNEQFF.